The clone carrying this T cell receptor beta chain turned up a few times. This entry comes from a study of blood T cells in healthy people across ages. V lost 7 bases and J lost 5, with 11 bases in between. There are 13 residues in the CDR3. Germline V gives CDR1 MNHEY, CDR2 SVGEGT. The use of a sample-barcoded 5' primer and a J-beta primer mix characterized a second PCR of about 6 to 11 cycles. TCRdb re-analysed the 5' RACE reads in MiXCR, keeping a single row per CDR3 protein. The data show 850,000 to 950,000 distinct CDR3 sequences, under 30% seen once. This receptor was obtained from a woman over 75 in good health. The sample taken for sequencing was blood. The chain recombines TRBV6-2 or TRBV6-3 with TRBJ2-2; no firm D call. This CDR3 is CASKGTGTGELFF. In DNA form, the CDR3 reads TGTGCCAGCAAGGGAACCGGGACCGGGGAGCTGTTTTTT.